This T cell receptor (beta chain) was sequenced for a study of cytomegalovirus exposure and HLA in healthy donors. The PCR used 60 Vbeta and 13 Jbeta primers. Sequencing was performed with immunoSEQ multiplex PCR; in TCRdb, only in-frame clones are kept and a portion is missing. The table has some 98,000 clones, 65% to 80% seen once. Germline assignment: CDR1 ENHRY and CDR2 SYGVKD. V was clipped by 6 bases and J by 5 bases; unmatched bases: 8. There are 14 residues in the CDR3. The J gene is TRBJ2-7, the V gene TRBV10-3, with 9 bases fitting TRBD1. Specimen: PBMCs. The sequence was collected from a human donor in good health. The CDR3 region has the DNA TGTGCCATCAGGGAGACAGGGGGATTGGACGAGCAGTACTTC. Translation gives CAIRETGGLDEQYF.